A single sample is the source of the 21 T cell receptor beta chains below, sequenced in a study of OX40 agonist ivuxolimab in advanced cancers. TCRdb's table, derived via immunoSEQ multiplex PCR, lists solely in-frame clones and lacks some. Of about 96,000 clones detected, less than 95% appear once; the ten largest clones hold roughly 1.5%. The input for sequencing was CD4+ or CD8+ T cells sorted from blood, taken in a trial of the OX40 agonist ivuxolimab. These receptors all come from an adult with an advanced solid tumor such as melanoma, head and neck, liver or kidney cancer.

V and J are TRBV6-5 and TRBJ1-5; 10 bases line up with TRBD1. CDR3 size: 15 residues. V was clipped by 6 bases and J by 4 bases; unmatched bases: 6. Germline V gene data show CDR1 as MNHEY and CDR2 as SVGAGI. The CDR3 sequence: CASSQTGGRNQPQHF. The CDR3 DNA is TGTGCCAGCAGCCAGACAGGGGGCCGGAATCAGCCCCAGCATTTT.

This chain uses TRBV5-1 with TRBJ2-7, with TRBD1 as a possible D gene (8 bases). The germline V and J ends were trimmed by 5 bases and 3 bases, with 15 bases remaining between them. The germline V gene encodes CDR1 SGHRS and CDR2 YFSETQ. CDR3 length equals 14 residues. The CDR3 loop is CASRVNRGGYEQYF. CDR3 DNA sequence: TGCGCCAGCAGGGTCAACAGGGGGGGCTACGAGCAGTACTTC.

The chain combines TRBV25-1 with TRBJ1-2; perhaps TRBD1 as D (5 bases). CDR3 size: 14 residues. The germline V gene encodes CDR1 MGHDK and CDR2 SYGVNS. The V and J ends lost 0 bases and 7 bases respectively, with 12 bases between them. The CDR3 bases are TGTGCCAGCAGTGAATACAGAGGGGTTGGTGGCTACACCTTC. It codes for CASSEYRGVGGYTF.

This clone occurred once. The J gene is TRBJ2-3, the V gene TRBV11-2, with D perhaps TRBD2 (5 bases). The CDR3 covers 14 residues. Trimming took 2 bases from V and 2 from J, leaving 8 bases between them. The germline V gene encodes CDR1 SGHAT and CDR2 FQNNGV. CDR3: CASSLREYTDTQYF. CDR3 sequence (DNA): TGTGCCAGCAGCTTAAGGGAGTACACAGATACGCAGTATTTT.

V usage is TRBV25-1 and J usage is TRBJ1-2; D not certain. V was clipped by 6 bases and J by 7 bases, with 12 bases between them. The CDR3 is 12 residues long. Germline V gene lookup returns CDR1 MGHDK and CDR2 SYGVNS. CDR3 sequence reads: CASSLEGRGYTF. The CDR3 DNA reads as TGTGCCAGCAGCTTGGAAGGTCGTGGCTACACCTTC.

V and J are TRBV6-5 and TRBJ2-5; D unclear. TRBJ2-7 matches the DNA end more closely, so the J call is doubtful. The germline CDR1 and CDR2 sequences are MNHEY and SVGAGI. This CDR3 region has 16 residues. The CDR3 DNA follows: TGTGCCAGCAGTTACTCGACCCCCGCCAGAAGGTCCGAGCAGTACTTC. It specifies CASSYSTPARRSEQYF.

CDR3 DNA: TGTGCCAGCAGTGCAACAGAGTCTAACTATGGCTACACCTTC. Protein: CASSATESNYGYTF. This sequence joins TRBV6-1 and TRBJ1-2; D call uncertain. V lost 4 bases, J lost 0 bases, and 9 bases lay in between. The germline V gene has CDR1 MNHNS and CDR2 SASEGT. The CDR3 consists of 14 residues.

The chain employs TRBV2 and TRBJ2-3; D is possibly TRBD1 or TRBD2 (5 bases each). Trimming cost V 6 bases and J 4 bases, with 23 bases left between them. Germline lookup yields CDR1 SNHLY and CDR2 FYNNEI. CDR3 length: 17 residues. CDR3 residues: CASRAGLEHPTADTQYF. Here the CDR3 DNA reads TGTGCCAGCAGGGCGGGTTTAGAACACCCGACAGCAGATACGCAGTATTTT.

The chain links TRBV5-4 to TRBJ2-7; tentative D call: TRBD1 (5 bases). Germline loops: CDR1 SGHNT, CDR2 YYREEE (reference sequence). Trimming took 0 bases from V and 6 from J, leaving 13 bases between them. The CDR3 covers 14 residues. CDR3 region: CASSLVGAQGEQYF. CDR3 DNA: TGTGCCAGCAGCTTGGTAGGGGCGCAGGGCGAGCAGTACTTC.

V is TRBV30 and J is TRBJ2-7; D uncertain. V lost 0 bases to trimming and J lost 0 bases, with 12 bases between them. The CDR3 spans 15 residues. Germline CDR1 is GTSNPN and CDR2 is SVGIG (reference sequence). This chain's CDR3 is CAWSVAQAGSYEQYF. The CDR3, as DNA: TGTGCCTGGAGTGTGGCCCAGGCCGGCTCCTACGAGCAGTACTTC.

The chain couples TRBV5-1 to TRBJ2-2; D is uncertain. V dropped 0 bases and J dropped 0 bases, with 9 bases sitting between them. This CDR3 is 16 amino acids long. Germline V CDR1 and CDR2: SGHRS, YFSETQ. The CDR3 DNA follows: TGCGCCAGCAGCTTGGTCGGCAGGCCGAACACCGGGGAGCTGTTTTTT. Residues: CASSLVGRPNTGELFF.

This chain links TRBV6-1 with TRBJ2-7, with 11 nucleotides matching TRBD1. Germline assignment: CDR1 MNHNS and CDR2 SASEGT. J lost 5 bases, V lost 0 bases, and 6 bases had no gene match. The CDR3 spans 16 residues. For the CDR3, the DNA is TGTGCCAGCAGTGAAGCGTGGACAGGGGGCCACGACGAGCAGTACTTC. Its translation: CASSEAWTGGHDEQYF.

The chain recombines TRBV7-2 with TRBJ1-5; D gene unclear. The CDR3 runs to 15 residues. V dropped 5 bases and J dropped 0 bases, with 11 bases sitting between them. Germline-derived CDR1 and CDR2 are SGHTA and FQGNSA. The CDR3 sequence is CASSPDRVSNQPQHF. CDR3 coding DNA: TGTGCCAGCAGCCCGGACCGAGTTAGCAATCAGCCCCAGCATTTT.

The V call is TRBV19, the J call TRBJ2-2, with D possibly matching TRBD2 (6 bases). Germline CDR1 is LNHDA and CDR2 is SQIVND (reference sequence). V dropped 11 bases and J dropped 2 bases, with 12 bases sitting between them. CDR3 length equals 13 residues. DNA for the CDR3: TGTGCCCTCCGGGACTCCAACACCGGGGAGCTGTTTTTT. Its translation: CALRDSNTGELFF.

The count of this clone is one. This chain connects TRBV9 to TRBJ2-7; 8 bases align to TRBD1. The CDR3 covers 15 residues. After removal of 0 bases from V and 4 bases from J, the junction contained 6 bases not matched to a gene. CDR1 and CDR2 (germline): SGDLS, YYNGEE. In DNA form, the CDR3 reads TGTGCCAGCAGCGTAGGAGGGACAGGAACATACGAGCAGTACTTC. Protein product: CASSVGGTGTYEQYF.

V usage is TRBV10-1 and J usage is TRBJ2-7; D call uncertain. The CDR3 spans 16 residues. From germline, CDR1 is WNHNN and CDR2 SYGVQD (reference sequence). V lost 5 bases, J lost 2 bases, and 19 bases lay in between. The CDR3 loop is CASSWKLGDETYEQYF. The CDR3 coding sequence is TGCGCCAGCAGTTGGAAGTTAGGCGACGAGACCTACGAGCAGTACTTC.

This clone was found a few times. V usage is TRBV4-3 and J usage is TRBJ2-2; D not certain. V lost 1 base and J lost 1, with 7 bases in between. The germline CDR1 and CDR2 sequences are LGHNA and YSLEER. This CDR3 is built from 15 residues. The CDR3 reads CASSQGTVNTGELFF. CDR3 sequence (DNA): TGCGCCAGCAGCCAAGGGACGGTGAACACCGGGGAGCTGTTTTTT.

J is TRBJ1-2 and V is TRBV6-1; D gene unclear. Trimming pared 2 bases from V and 3 bases from J, leaving 7 bases between. Germline CDR1 MNHNS, CDR2 SASEGT. The CDR3 sequence is 13 residues long. CDR3 in DNA: TGTGCCAGCAGTGAACGGCGGGACTATGGCTACACCTTC. It yields the protein CASSERRDYGYTF.

The rearrangement uses TRBV28 and TRBJ2-3; no definite D call. Germline V gene data show CDR1 as MDHEN and CDR2 as SYDVKM. The CDR3 totals 14 residues. V was clipped by 5 bases and J by 5 bases, with 14 bases between them. The CDR3 region is CASSKQTLGDTQYF. The CDR3 nucleotides are TGTGCCAGCAGTAAACAGACGTTGGGAGATACGCAGTATTTT.

The genes are TRBV11-3 and TRBJ2-5; TRBD1 or TRBD2 may be the D gene (5 bases each). CDR3 length: 16 residues. The germline V gene encodes CDR1 SGHNT and CDR2 YENEEA. V was shortened by 3 bases and J by 4 bases, with 18 bases between the two germline ends. In DNA form, the CDR3 reads TGTGCCAGCAGCTTCCCCGTAACGAGGGGATTAGAGACCCAGTACTTC. Protein product: CASSFPVTRGLETQYF.

The chain is built from TRBV10-3 and TRBJ1-1, with TRBD1 matching 7 bases. The CDR3 runs 13 residues. Per the germline V gene, CDR1 is ENHRY and CDR2 is SYGVKD. Trimming removed 11 bases from V and 0 bases from J; junction bases left unmatched: 6. The CDR3 is CASGTVMNTEAFF. CDR3 DNA: TGTGCCTCTGGGACAGTGATGAACACTGAAGCTTTCTTT.